One and the same sample provided the 23 T cell receptor beta chains below, sequenced in a study of blood T cell repertoires in COVID-19. The data were produced by immunoSEQ multiplex PCR, yet TCRdb's version contains in-frame clones alone and is incomplete. Counted here are about 350,000 clones, about 90% occurring once; the ten biggest clones make up approximately 0.99%. The sequencing input was PBMCs or T cells enriched from blood (not recorded which). These TCRs come from a woman in her 30s who had recovered from COVID-19.

The genes are TRBV5-5 and TRBJ2-7; tentatively, D is TRBD2 (7 bases). V gave up 1 base and J gave up 2 bases, with 13 bases separating them. The CDR3 length is 15 residues. Germline lookup yields CDR1 SGHKS and CDR2 YYEKEE (reference sequence). The CDR3 DNA is TGTGCCAGCAGCTTGCGCGGGGGCGGGACCTACGAGCAGTACTTC. This gives the protein CASSLRGGGTYEQYF.

The rearrangement uses TRBV19 and TRBJ1-1; TRBD1 matches at 7 bases. CDR1 LNHDA and CDR2 SQIVND come from the germline V gene (reference sequence). This CDR3 comprises 15 residues. The V and J ends lost 6 bases and 1 base, in that order; junction bases with no gene match: 8. The CDR3 reads CASRVGDSRNTEAFF. CDR3 coding DNA: TGTGCCAGTAGGGTCGGGGACAGTCGGAACACTGAAGCTTTCTTT.

The CDR3 here is CSASRFTREQGVRNTIYF. The CDR3 DNA follows: TGCAGTGCTAGTAGATTTACCCGGGAACAGGGTGTAAGAAACACCATATATTTT. The chain links TRBV20-1 to TRBJ1-3; tentatively, D is TRBD1 (6 bases). This CDR3 contains 18 residues. Germline lookup yields CDR1 DFQATT and CDR2 SNEGSKA (reference sequence). The V gene lost 3 bases and the J gene lost 5 bases, with 26 bases spanning the gap.

The chain joins TRBV18 to TRBJ1-3, with D hard to call. Germline assignment: CDR1 KGHSH and CDR2 LQKENI. The V gene lost 2 bases and the J gene lost 3 bases, with 8 bases spanning the gap. The CDR3 consists of 14 residues. CDR3 in amino acids: CASSPTVIGNTIYF. The DNA of the CDR3 is TGTGCCAGCTCACCAACAGTAATTGGAAACACCATATATTTT.

The V call is TRBV6-5, the J call TRBJ1-5; 8 bases map to TRBD1. Unmatched junction bases numbered 6, after V lost 5 bases and J lost 6 bases. CDR3 length equals 14 residues. The V gene's germline CDR1 is MNHEY and CDR2 SVGAGI. The chain's CDR3 is CASSLDRAAQPQHF. CDR3 nucleotides: TGTGCCAGCAGTCTGGACAGGGCGGCTCAGCCCCAGCATTTT.

The genes are TRBV2 and TRBJ2-1, with TRBD2 matching 12 bases. With V trimmed by 6 bases and J by 6 bases, 6 bases remained unmatched. Germline V lookup: CDR1 SNHLY, CDR2 FYNNEI. CDR3 length: 15 residues. The chain's CDR3 is CASRTSGGFSNEQFF. The CDR3 DNA reads TGTGCCAGCAGAACTAGCGGGGGGTTTAGCAATGAGCAGTTCTTC.

The chain uses TRBV9 and TRBJ1-2; TRBD1 matches 8 bases. The trim removed 3 bases at V and 6 bases at J, leaving 7 bases unmatched. CDR1 is SGDLS, CDR2 YYNGEE, per germline. The CDR3 length is 14 residues. The CDR3 here is CASSATRTGNGYTF. CDR3 sequence (DNA): TGTGCCAGCAGCGCCACACGGACAGGGAATGGCTACACCTTC.

The chain carries TRBV14 and TRBJ2-3, with D tentatively TRBD2 (7 bases). Germline CDR1 reads SGHDN; CDR2 reads FVKESK. Trimming removed 4 bases at V and 4 bases at J, with 18 bases between. The CDR3 runs 16 residues. CDR3 in amino acids: CASSPLGGALSDTQYF. DNA for the CDR3: TGTGCCAGCAGCCCCCTAGGGGGGGCACTGTCAGATACGCAGTATTTT.

The V call is TRBV2, the J call TRBJ1-4, with 11 positions matching TRBD1. Losses at the gene ends were 3 bases for V and 5 bases for J; bases not matched to a gene: 11. Germline V gene lookup returns CDR1 SNHLY and CDR2 FYNNEI. CDR3 size: 18 residues. As DNA, the CDR3 is TGTGCCAGCAGTGAGATTGGGGACAGGGGGGGCCCAAATGAAAAACTGTTTTTT. This codes for CASSEIGDRGGPNEKLFF.

This rearrangement joins TRBV5-4 to TRBJ1-3; TRBD1 matches at 9 bases. This CDR3 is built from 17 residues. V was pared by 4 bases and J by 0 bases, with 8 bases of the junction left unmatched. Germline-derived CDR1 and CDR2 are SGHNT and YYREEE (reference sequence). This CDR3 reads CASSNPTGGISGNTIYF. In DNA, the CDR3 is TGTGCCAGCAGCAACCCGACAGGGGGGATCTCTGGAAACACCATATATTTT.

This clone was recorded once. The gene calls are TRBV28 and TRBJ1-5; possibly TRBD1 for D (5 bases). Trimming shortened V by 1 base and J by 0 bases, and 16 bases separated the two germline ends. The CDR3 is 18 residues long. The germline V gene encodes CDR1 MDHEN and CDR2 SYDVKM. The CDR3 DNA reads TGTGCCAGCAGTTTATTCTTTGGGGCCGATTATAGCAATCAGCCCCAGCATTTT. This gives the protein CASSLFFGADYSNQPQHF.

This clone was seen just once. The chain is built from TRBV2 and TRBJ2-7; a possible D gene is TRBD2 (5 bases). The germline gives CDR1 SNHLY, CDR2 FYNNEI. Trimming removed 7 bases from V and 3 bases from J, with 13 bases in between. This CDR3 comprises 13 residues. CDR3 protein: CASNPPGVYEQYF. The CDR3 DNA is TGTGCCAGCAATCCCCCCGGGGTCTACGAGCAGTACTTC.

V gene TRBV5-1 combines with J gene TRBJ1-3; the D gene is possibly TRBD1 (5 bases). Trimming removed 4 bases from V and 2 bases from J, with 16 bases in between. Germline V lookup: CDR1 SGHRS, CDR2 YFSETQ. The CDR3 spans 16 residues. CDR3 nucleotide sequence: TGCGCCAGCAGCGATGGGGGGTCTGCGGCTGGAAACACCATATATTTT. It yields the protein CASSDGGSAAGNTIYF.

The rearrangement links TRBV6-2 or TRBV6-3 to TRBJ2-7; D gene uncertain. The germline V gene has CDR1 MNHEY and CDR2 SVGEGT. Between the trimmed V and J ends, which lost 2 bases and 2 bases, there was a span of 13 bases. The CDR3 has 15 residues. In DNA form, the CDR3 reads TGTGCCAGCAGTTACGACACCCATTCGCCCTACGAGCAGTACTTC. Translation: CASSYDTHSPYEQYF.

The chain employs TRBV7-9 and TRBJ2-7, with a possible D match to TRBD2 (7 bases). CDR3 length: 14 amino acids. Per germline, CDR1 SEHNR and CDR2 FQNEAQ (reference sequence). V was clipped by 5 bases and J by 5 bases, with 16 bases between them. CDR3 coding DNA: TGTGCCAGCAGCGAGGCCTCGGGGGGCCACGAGCAGTACTTC. Translating gives CASSEASGGHEQYF.

The chain carries TRBV11-2 and TRBJ2-7; no clear D. V was clipped by 1 base and J by 2 bases, with 6 bases between them. The germline CDR1 and CDR2 sequences are SGHAT and FQNNGV. CDR3 size: 13 residues. As DNA, the CDR3 is TGTGCCAGCAGCTTAGTGCGGCCCTACGAGCAGTACTTC. It translates to CASSLVRPYEQYF.

J is TRBJ1-1 and V is TRBV27, with D uncertain. The germline CDR1 and CDR2 sequences are MNHEY and SMNVEV (reference sequence). CDR3 length: 13 amino acids. V was trimmed by 6 bases and J by 1 base, leaving 9 bases between them. The CDR3 region has the DNA TGTGCCAGCAGAGTACAAACGAACACTGAAGCTTTCTTT. Its protein product is CASRVQTNTEAFF.

The rearrangement joins TRBV5-1 to TRBJ1-2; the match to TRBD1 covers 7 bases. The CDR3 contains 13 residues. Germline values: CDR1 SGHRS, CDR2 YFSETQ. The V segment lost 0 bases and the J segment 8 bases; nucleotides outside the gene matches: 4. The CDR3 is CASSLGGGRGYTF. The CDR3 DNA reads as TGCGCCAGCAGCTTGGGAGGGGGCAGGGGCTACACCTTC.

The rearrangement joins TRBV20-1 to TRBJ1-5; D remains ambiguous. The germline CDR1 and CDR2 sequences are DFQATT and SNEGSKA (reference sequence). This CDR3 comprises 9 residues. Here the CDR3 DNA reads TGCAGCGCCGGTCAGCCCCAGCATTTT. This sequence encodes CSAGQPQHF.

The J gene is TRBJ1-1, the V gene TRBV10-1; 8 bases agree with TRBD1. Germline CDR1 and CDR2: WNHNN and SYGVQD (reference sequence). The CDR3 extends over 16 amino acids. V was pared by 0 bases and J by 5 bases, with 8 bases of the junction left unmatched. CDR3 nucleotide sequence: TGCGCCAGCAGTGAGTCGAGGGCAGGGGGCATGACTGAAGCTTTCTTT. Translation gives CASSESRAGGMTEAFF.

The chain combines TRBV7-9 with TRBJ2-1; D possibly corresponds to TRBD1 (6 bases). The CDR3 is made up of 15 amino acids. Trimming took off 3 bases at V and 2 bases at J, with 11 bases between the two ends. Germline CDR1 SEHNR, CDR2 FQNEAQ (reference sequence). The DNA for the CDR3 is TGTGCCAGCAGCTTCATGGCAGGGGCCTACAATGAGCAGTTCTTC. It translates to CASSFMAGAYNEQFF.

The rearrangement uses TRBV27 and TRBJ2-1; the match to TRBD2 covers 8 bases. J gave up 4 bases and V 3 bases, and 5 bases lay outside the gene matches. There are 15 residues in the CDR3. Germline V lookup: CDR1 MNHEY, CDR2 SMNVEV (reference sequence). The chain's CDR3 is CASSLETSAYNEQFF. The CDR3 nucleotides are TGTGCCAGCAGTTTGGAGACTAGCGCTTACAATGAGCAGTTCTTC.

The V call is TRBV3-1 (or the pseudogene TRBV3-2), the J call TRBJ2-5; 8 bases are a match to TRBD1. V was clipped by 4 bases and J by 0 bases; unmatched bases: 7. The CDR3 spans 16 residues. CDR1 LGHDT and CDR2 YNNKEL come from the germline V gene (reference sequence). CDR3 DNA sequence: TGTGCCAGCAGCCGCGGACAGGGCCATTACCAAGAGACCCAGTACTTC. This gives the protein CASSRGQGHYQETQYF.